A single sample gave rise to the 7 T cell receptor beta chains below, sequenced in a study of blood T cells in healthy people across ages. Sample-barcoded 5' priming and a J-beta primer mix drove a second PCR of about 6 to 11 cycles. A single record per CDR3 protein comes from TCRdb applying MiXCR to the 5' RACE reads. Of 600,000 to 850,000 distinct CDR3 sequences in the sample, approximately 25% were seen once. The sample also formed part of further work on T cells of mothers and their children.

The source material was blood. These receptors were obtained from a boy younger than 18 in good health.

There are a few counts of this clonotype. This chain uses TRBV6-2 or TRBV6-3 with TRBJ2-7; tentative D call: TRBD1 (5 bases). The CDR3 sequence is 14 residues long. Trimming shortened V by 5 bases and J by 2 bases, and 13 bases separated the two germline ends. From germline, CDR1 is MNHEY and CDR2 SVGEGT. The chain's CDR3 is CASSEHRNTYEQYF. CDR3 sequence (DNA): TGTGCCAGCAGTGAGCACAGGAATACCTACGAGCAGTACTTC.

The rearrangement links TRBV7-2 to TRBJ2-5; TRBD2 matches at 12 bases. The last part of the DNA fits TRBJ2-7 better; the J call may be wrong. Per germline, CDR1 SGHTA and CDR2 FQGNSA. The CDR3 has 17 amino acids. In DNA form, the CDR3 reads TGTGCCAGCAGCTTAAAACTAGCGGGGGGACCCTCCTACGAGCAGTACTTC. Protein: CASSLKLAGGPSYEQYF.

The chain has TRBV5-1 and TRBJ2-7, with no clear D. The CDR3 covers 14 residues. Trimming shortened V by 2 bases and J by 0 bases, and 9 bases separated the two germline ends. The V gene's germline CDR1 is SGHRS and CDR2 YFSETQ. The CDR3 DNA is TGCGCCAGCAGCTTAAAGCCAAGCTCCTACGAGCAGTACTTC. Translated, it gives CASSLKPSSYEQYF.

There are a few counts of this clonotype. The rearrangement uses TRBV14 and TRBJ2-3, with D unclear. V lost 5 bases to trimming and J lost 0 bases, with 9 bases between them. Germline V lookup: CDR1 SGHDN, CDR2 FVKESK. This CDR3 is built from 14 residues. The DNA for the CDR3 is TGTGCCAGCAGCTACGGCCGAAGCACAGATACGCAGTATTTT. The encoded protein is CASSYGRSTDTQYF.

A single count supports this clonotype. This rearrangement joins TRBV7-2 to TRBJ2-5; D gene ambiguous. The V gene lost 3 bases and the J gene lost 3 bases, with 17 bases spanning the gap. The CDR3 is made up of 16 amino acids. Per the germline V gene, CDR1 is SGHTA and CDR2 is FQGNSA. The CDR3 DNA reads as TGTGCCAGCAGCTTCTGGGGTCCACCCACCGAAGAGACCCAGTACTTC. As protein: CASSFWGPPTEETQYF. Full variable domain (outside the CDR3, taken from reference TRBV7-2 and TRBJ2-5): GAGVSQSPSNKVTEKGKDVELRCDPISGHTALYWYRQSLGQGLEFLIYFQGNSAPDKSGLPSDRFSAERTGGSVSTLTIQRTQQEDSAVYLCASSFWGPPTEETQYFGPGTRLLVL.

For the CDR3, the DNA is TGTGCCAGCTCCAGAGGGACAGGGCCCACAGATACGCAGTATTTT. Translating gives CASSRGTGPTDTQYF. The rearrangement uses TRBV18 and TRBJ2-3; 9 positions agree with TRBD1. The germline gives CDR1 KGHSH, CDR2 LQKENI. V was pared by 6 bases and J by 2 bases, with 6 bases of the junction left unmatched. The CDR3 extends over 15 amino acids.

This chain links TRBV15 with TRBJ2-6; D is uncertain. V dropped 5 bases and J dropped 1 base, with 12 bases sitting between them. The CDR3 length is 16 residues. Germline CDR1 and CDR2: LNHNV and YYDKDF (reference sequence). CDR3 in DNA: TGTGCCACCAGCTCTAGTAGTGGGTCTGGGGCCAACGTCCTGACTTTC. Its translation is CATSSSSGSGANVLTF.